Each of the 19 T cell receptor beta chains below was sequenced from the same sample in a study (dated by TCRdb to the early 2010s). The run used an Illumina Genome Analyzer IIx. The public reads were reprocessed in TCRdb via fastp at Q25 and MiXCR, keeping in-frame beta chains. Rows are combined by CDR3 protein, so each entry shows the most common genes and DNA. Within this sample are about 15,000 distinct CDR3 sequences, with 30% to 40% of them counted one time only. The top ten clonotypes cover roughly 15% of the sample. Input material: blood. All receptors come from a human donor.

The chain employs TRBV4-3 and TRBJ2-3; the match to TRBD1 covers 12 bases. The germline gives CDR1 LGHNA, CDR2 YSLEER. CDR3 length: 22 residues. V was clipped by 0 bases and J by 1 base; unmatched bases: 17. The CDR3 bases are TGCGCCAGCAGCCAAGATACGGGACAGGGGGCAAGTGGGTCTTATGGCACAGATACGCAGTATTTT. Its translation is CASSQDTGQGASGSYGTDTQYF.

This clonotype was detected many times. The CDR3 bases are TGCAGCGTTGAACCTCCCGGCAAGGGGGCAAGCGAGCAGTACTTC. This encodes CSVEPPGKGASEQYF. The chain is built from TRBV29-1 and TRBJ2-7, with 7 bases matching TRBD1. V lost 2 bases and J lost 6; bases outside the gene matches: 13. CDR3 length: 15 residues. Germline values: CDR1 SQVTM, CDR2 ANQGSEA.

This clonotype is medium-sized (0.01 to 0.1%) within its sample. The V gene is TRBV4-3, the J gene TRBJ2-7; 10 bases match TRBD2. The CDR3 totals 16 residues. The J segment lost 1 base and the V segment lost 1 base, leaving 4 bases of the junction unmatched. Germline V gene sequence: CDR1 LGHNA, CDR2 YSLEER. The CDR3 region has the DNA TGCGCCAGCAGCCAAGGGGTAGCGGGAGGATCCTACGAGCAGTACTTC. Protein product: CASSQGVAGGSYEQYF.

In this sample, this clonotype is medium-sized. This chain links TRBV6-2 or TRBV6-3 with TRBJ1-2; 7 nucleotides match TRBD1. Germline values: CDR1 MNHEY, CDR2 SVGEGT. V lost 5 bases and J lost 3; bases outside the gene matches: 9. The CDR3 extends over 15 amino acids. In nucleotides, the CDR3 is TGTGCCAGCAGTCCCGTCGACAGGGTGCACTATGGCTACACCTTC. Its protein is CASSPVDRVHYGYTF.

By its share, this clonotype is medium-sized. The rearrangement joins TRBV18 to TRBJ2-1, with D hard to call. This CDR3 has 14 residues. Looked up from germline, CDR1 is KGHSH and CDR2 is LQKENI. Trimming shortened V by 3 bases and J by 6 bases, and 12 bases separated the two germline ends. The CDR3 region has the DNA TGTGCCAGCTCACCTGTGGATCTGGGCAATGAGCAGTTCTTC. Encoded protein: CASSPVDLGNEQFF.

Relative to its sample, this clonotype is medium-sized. The CDR3 nucleotides are TGCGCCAGCAGCCAAGTCGAGTCGAACACCGGGGAGCTGTTTTTT. This encodes CASSQVESNTGELFF. The V gene is TRBV4-3, the J gene TRBJ2-2; no firm D call. CDR3 length: 15 amino acids. V gave up 1 base and J gave up 0 bases, with 6 bases separating them. Germline CDR1 reads LGHNA; CDR2 reads YSLEER.

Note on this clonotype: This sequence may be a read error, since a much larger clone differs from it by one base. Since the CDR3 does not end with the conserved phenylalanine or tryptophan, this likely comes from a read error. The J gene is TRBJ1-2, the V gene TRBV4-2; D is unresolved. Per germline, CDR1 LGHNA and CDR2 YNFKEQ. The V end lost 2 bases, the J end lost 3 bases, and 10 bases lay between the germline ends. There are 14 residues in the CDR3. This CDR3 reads CASSQPSRDYGYTI. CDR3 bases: TGTGCCAGCAGCCAACCCTCCCGGGACTATGGCTACACCATC.

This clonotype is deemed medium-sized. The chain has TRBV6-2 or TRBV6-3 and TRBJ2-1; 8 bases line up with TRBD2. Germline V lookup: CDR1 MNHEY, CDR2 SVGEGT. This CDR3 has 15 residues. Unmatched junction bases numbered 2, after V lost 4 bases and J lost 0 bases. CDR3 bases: TGTGCCAGCAGTTTAACTAGCGGCTCCTACAATGAGCAGTTCTTC. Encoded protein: CASSLTSGSYNEQFF.

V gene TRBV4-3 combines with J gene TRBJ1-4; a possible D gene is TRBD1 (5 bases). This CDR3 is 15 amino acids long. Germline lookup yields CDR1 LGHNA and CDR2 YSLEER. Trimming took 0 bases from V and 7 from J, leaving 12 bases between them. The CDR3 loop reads CASSQDIRGVEKLFF. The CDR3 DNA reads TGCGCCAGCAGCCAAGATATAAGGGGCGTTGAAAAACTGTTTTTT.

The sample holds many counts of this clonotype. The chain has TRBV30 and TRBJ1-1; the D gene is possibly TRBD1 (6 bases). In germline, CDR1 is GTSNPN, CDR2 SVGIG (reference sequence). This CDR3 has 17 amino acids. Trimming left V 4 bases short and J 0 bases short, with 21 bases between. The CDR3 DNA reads TGTGCCTGGACGAGACGGCTTACAGGGAACATGAACACTGAAGCTTTCTTT. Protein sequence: CAWTRRLTGNMNTEAFF.

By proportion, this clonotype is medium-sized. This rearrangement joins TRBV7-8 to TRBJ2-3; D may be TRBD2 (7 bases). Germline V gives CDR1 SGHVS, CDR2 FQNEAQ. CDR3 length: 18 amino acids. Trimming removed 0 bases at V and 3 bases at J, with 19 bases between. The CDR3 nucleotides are TGTGCCAGCAGCTTAGCCGTCACAGGGAGGGGTAAGACAGATACGCAGTATTTT. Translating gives CASSLAVTGRGKTDTQYF.

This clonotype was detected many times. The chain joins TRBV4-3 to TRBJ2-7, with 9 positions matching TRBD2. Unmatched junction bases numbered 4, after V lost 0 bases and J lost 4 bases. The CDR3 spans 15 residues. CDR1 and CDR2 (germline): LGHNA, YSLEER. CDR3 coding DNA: TGCGCCAGCAGCCAAGACGCTAGCGGGAATTACGAGCAGTACTTC. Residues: CASSQDASGNYEQYF.

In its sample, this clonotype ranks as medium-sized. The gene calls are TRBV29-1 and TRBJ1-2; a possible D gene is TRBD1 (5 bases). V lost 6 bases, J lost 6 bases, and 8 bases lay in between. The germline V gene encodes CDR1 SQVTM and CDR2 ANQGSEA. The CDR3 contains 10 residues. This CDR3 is CSVGDDGYTF. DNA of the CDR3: TGCAGCGTCGGGGACGATGGCTACACCTTC.

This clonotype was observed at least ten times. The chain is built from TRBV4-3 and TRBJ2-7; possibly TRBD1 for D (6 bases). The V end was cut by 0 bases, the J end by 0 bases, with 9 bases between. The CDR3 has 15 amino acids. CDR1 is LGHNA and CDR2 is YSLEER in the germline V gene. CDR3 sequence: CASSQDGGASYEQYF. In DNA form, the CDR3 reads TGCGCCAGCAGCCAAGATGGGGGCGCCTCCTACGAGCAGTACTTC.

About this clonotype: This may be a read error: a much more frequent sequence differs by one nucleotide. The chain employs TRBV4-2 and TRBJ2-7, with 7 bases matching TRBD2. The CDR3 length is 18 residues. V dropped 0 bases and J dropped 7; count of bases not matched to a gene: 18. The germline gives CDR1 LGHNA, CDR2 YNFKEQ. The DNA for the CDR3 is TGTGCCAGCAGCCAAGAGCCGGAGATTGGCGGGAGATTGGGAGAGCAGTACTTC. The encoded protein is CASSQEPEIGGRLGEQYF.

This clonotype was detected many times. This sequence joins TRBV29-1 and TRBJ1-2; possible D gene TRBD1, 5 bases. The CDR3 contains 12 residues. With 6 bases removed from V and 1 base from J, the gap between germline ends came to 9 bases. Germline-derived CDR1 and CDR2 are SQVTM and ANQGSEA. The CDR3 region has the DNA TGCAGCGTGAAACAGGTTAACTATGGCTACACCTTC. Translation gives CSVKQVNYGYTF.

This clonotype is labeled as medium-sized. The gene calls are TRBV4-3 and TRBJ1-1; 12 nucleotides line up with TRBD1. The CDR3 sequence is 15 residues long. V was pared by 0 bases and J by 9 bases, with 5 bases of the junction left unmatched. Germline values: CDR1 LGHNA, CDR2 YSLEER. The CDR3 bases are TGCGCCAGCAGCCAAGATCCGGGACAGGGGGCTCAAGCTTTCTTT. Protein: CASSQDPGQGAQAFF.

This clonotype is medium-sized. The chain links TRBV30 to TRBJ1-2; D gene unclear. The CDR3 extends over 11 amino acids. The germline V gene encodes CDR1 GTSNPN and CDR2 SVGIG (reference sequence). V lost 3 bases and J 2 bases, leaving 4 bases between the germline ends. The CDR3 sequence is CAWSQNYGYTF. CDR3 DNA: TGTGCCTGGAGCCAGAACTATGGCTACACCTTC.

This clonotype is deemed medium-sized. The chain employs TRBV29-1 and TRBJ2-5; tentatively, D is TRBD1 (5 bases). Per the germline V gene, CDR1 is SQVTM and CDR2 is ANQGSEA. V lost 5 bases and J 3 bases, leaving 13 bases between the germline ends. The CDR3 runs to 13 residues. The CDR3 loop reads CSVTWGTKETQYF. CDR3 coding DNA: TGCAGCGTTACATGGGGCACCAAAGAGACCCAGTACTTC.